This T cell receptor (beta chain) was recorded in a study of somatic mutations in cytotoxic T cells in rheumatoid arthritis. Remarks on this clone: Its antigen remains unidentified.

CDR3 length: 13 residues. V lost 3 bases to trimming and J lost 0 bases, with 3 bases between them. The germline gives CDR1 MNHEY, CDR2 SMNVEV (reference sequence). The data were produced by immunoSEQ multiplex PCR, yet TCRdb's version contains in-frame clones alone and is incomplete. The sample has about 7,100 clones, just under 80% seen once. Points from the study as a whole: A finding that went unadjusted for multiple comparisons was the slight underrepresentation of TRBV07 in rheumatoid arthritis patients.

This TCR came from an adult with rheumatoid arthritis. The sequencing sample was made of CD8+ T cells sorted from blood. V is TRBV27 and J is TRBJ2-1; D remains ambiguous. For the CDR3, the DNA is TGTGCCAGCAGTTTGAACTCCTACAATGAGCAGTTCTTC. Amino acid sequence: CASSLNSYNEQFF.